These 9 T cell receptor beta chains originate from one sample sequenced in a study of beta chain features in type 1 diabetes. The sequenced template was cDNA made from the entire isolated RNA. TCRdb's table, derived via immunoSEQ multiplex PCR, lists solely in-frame clones and lacks some. The sample has some 160,000 clones; approximately 8.4% are singletons. The sample taken for sequencing was central memory CD4+ T cells from blood. Every receptor here comes from a woman between 18 and 29 years old in good health.

This chain uses TRBV14 with TRBJ2-1, with D uncertain. V dropped 0 bases and J dropped 7 bases, with 7 bases sitting between them. The germline CDR1 and CDR2 sequences are SGHDN and FVKESK. This CDR3 contains 13 residues. CDR3 nucleotides: TGTGCCAGCAGCCAAGATCAGTGGAATGAGCAGTTCTTC. This codes for CASSQDQWNEQFF.

V usage is TRBV4-2 and J usage is TRBJ2-7, with TRBD1 as a possible D gene (5 bases). Germline V gene sequence: CDR1 LGHNA, CDR2 YNFKEQ. Trimming stripped 1 base from V and 0 bases from J, with 10 bases between. This CDR3 is built from 15 residues. CDR3 coding DNA: TGTGCCAGCAGCCAAGGACAGACCTCCTCCTACGAGCAGTACTTC. Its translation: CASSQGQTSSYEQYF.

The rearrangement joins TRBV7-2 to TRBJ1-4; 7 bases agree with TRBD1. CDR1 is SGHTA and CDR2 is FQGNSA in the germline V gene. After removal of 5 bases from V and 3 bases from J, the junction contained 6 bases not matched to a gene. This CDR3 is built from 15 residues. CDR3 protein: CASSGWTGPNEKLFF. DNA of the CDR3: TGTGCCAGCAGCGGATGGACAGGACCTAATGAAAAACTGTTTTTT.

V is TRBV4-1 and J is TRBJ1-2; D unclear. This CDR3 has 17 residues. Deletions cut 5 bases from V and 6 bases from J, with 25 bases between. From germline, CDR1 is MGHRA and CDR2 YSYEKL. The CDR3 DNA reads as TGCGCCAGCAGCTTCAGGCCGGGAGTCCAACCCCCGGATGGCTACACCTTC. Protein product: CASSFRPGVQPPDGYTF.

The rearrangement uses TRBV5-1 and TRBJ1-6, with D possibly matching TRBD1 (6 bases). The CDR3 is made up of 14 amino acids. V lost 0 bases to trimming and J lost 7 bases, with 8 bases between them. Germline CDR1 reads SGHRS; CDR2 reads YFSETQ. The CDR3 sequence: CASSLDRVNSPLHF. In DNA form, the CDR3 reads TGCGCCAGCAGCTTGGACAGGGTGAATTCACCCCTCCACTTT.

J is TRBJ1-1 and V is TRBV7-2, with D perhaps TRBD1 (5 bases). CDR1 is SGHTA and CDR2 is FQGNSA in the germline V gene. The CDR3 is 14 amino acids. V lost 2 bases and J 1 base, leaving 8 bases between the germline ends. In DNA form, the CDR3 reads TGTGCCAGCAGCTTACAGGGAAAGAACACTGAAGCTTTCTTT. Translated: CASSLQGKNTEAFF.

This clone was seen a handful of times. This chain uses TRBV5-1 with TRBJ1-2; D is uncertain. V was shortened by 5 bases and J by 6 bases, with 14 bases between the two germline ends. This CDR3 spans 13 amino acids. CDR1 is SGHRS and CDR2 is YFSETQ in the germline V gene. In DNA, the CDR3 is TGCGCCAGCAGATCCCAGTCCGGAGATGGCTACACCTTC. This gives the protein CASRSQSGDGYTF.

This clone was counted a few times. The V and J genes are TRBV4-3 and TRBJ2-1, with D uncertain. V was clipped by 2 bases and J by 0 bases, with 8 bases between them. CDR1 is LGHNA and CDR2 is YSLEER in the germline V gene. This CDR3 region has 15 residues. The CDR3: CASSQTVFSYNEQFF. The CDR3 DNA reads as TGCGCCAGCAGCCAAACAGTCTTCTCCTACAATGAGCAGTTCTTC.

The V gene is TRBV6-5, the J gene TRBJ2-7, with a tentative D call TRBD2 (5 bases). V lost 7 bases and J lost 3, with 16 bases in between. Looked up from germline, CDR1 is MNHEY and CDR2 is SVGAGI. The CDR3 spans 14 residues. CDR3 in DNA: TGTGCCAGCACCCCAACGGGATCAAACTACGAGCAGTACTTC. Its protein product is CASTPTGSNYEQYF.